The present TCR beta chain was sequenced within a study of early T cells in non-severe SARS-CoV-2 infection. Using its own MiXCR run on the 5' RACE reads, TCRdb lists one record per CDR3 protein. This sample has some 91,000 distinct CDR3 sequences, with just under 15% found just once. The receptor's source is an adult who was a healthcare worker with PCR-confirmed SARS-CoV-2 infection or an uninfected control (not recorded which). The sample taken for sequencing was whole blood.

CDR3 sequence (DNA): TGTGCCAGCAGCTTATCCGTCGAGCAGTACTTC. As protein: CASSLSVEQYF. This sequence joins TRBV3-1 and TRBJ2-7; the D is unclear. V was cut by 5 bases and J by 6 bases, with 8 bases left in between. This CDR3 region has 11 residues. Germline CDR1 is LGHDT and CDR2 is YNNKEL (reference sequence).